This T cell receptor beta chain was recorded in a study of T cell repertoires in cytomegalovirus infection. Study-wide background: Public signatures in TCR beta pointed to CMV infection and matching HLA type.

Trimming removed 3 bases at V and 4 bases at J, with 13 bases between. This CDR3 contains 15 residues. Study-level findings and limits: Totalled public TCR beta family frequency picked out people who carried CMV plus the relevant HLA. CMV-specific TCR beta clonotypes restricted by HLA-C dominated the ex vivo response.

TCRdb independently ran MiXCR on the reads; one entry per CDR3 protein. This table has roughly 100,000 distinct CDR3 sequences, 15% to 20% appearing once. Of note for this clonotype: Antigen unknown.

The V and J genes are TRBV12-3 or TRBV12-4 and TRBJ1-3; D may be TRBD1 (5 bases). The clonotype was recovered from a human donor in good health (CMV status not recorded). Some clones in this sample may be carry-over from other donors' samples. The sequencing sample was made of PBMCs. In DNA form, the CDR3 reads TGTGCCAGCAGTTTTCCCAGGGTTCCCGGAAACACCATATATTTT. Its protein product is CASSFPRVPGNTIYF.